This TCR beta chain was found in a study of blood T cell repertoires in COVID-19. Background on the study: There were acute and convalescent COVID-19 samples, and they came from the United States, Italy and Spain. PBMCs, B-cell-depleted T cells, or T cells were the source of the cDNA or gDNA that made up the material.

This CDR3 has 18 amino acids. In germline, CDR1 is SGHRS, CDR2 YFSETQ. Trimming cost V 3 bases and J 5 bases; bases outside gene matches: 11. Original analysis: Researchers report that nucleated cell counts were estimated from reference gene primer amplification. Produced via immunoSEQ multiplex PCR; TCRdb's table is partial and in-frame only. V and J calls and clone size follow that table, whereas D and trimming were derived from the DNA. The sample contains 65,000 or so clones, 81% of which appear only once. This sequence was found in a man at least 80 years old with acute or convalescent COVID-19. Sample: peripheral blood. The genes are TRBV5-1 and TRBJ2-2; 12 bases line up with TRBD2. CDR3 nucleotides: TGCGCCAGCAGCTCCCGGGGGACTAGCGGGTTGGGGACCGGGGAGCTGTTTTTT. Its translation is CASSSRGTSGLGTGELFF.